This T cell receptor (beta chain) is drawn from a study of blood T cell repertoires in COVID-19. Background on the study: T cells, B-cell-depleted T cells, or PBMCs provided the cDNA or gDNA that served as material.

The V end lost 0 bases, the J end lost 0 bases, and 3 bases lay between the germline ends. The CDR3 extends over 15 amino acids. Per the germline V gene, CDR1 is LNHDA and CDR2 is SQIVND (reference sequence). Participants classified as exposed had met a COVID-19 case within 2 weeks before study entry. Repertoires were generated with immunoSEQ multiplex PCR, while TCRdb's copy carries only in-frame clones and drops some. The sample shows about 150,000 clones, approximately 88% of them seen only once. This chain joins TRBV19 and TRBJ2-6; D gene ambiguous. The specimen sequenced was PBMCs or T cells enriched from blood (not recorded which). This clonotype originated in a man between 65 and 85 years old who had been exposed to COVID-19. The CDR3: CASSIDFSGANVLTF. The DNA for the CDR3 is TGTGCCAGTAGTATAGACTTCTCTGGGGCCAACGTCCTGACTTTC.